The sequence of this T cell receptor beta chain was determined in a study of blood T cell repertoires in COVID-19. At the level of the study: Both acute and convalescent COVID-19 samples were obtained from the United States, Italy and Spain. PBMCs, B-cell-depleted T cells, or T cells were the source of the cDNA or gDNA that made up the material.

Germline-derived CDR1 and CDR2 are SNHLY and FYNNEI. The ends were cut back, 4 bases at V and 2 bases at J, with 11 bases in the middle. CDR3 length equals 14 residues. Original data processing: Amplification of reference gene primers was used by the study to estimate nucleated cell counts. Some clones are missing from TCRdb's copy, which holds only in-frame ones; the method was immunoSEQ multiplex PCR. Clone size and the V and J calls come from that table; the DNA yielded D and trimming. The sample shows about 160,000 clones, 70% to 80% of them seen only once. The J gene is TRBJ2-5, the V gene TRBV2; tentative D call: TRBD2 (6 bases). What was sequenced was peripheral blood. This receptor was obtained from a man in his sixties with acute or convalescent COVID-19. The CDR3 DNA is TGTGCCAGCAGTGGGGCGGGGAAGCAAGAGACCCAGTACTTC. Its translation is CASSGAGKQETQYF.